The 7 T cell receptor beta chains below come from one sample, sequenced in a study of cytomegalovirus exposure and HLA in healthy donors. PCR used 60 Vbeta primers and 13 Jbeta primers. Sequenced by immunoSEQ multiplex PCR; TCRdb stores in-frame clones only, minus some. The data contain about 110,000 clones, 70% to 90% of them singletons. The sample consisted of PBMCs. The source is a man aged 40-55 years in good health and CMV-seronegative.

V is TRBV5-6 and J is TRBJ1-1; D gene unclear. The V end was cut by 7 bases, the J end by 0 bases, with 10 bases between. The CDR3 is 13 amino acids. CDR1 SGHDT and CDR2 YYEEEE come from the germline V gene. The CDR3 nucleotides are TGTGCCAGCTGTAGCGGATTGAACACTGAAGCTTTCTTT. This codes for CASCSGLNTEAFF.

V and J are TRBV19 and TRBJ1-5; a possible D gene is TRBD1 (5 bases). The germline V and J ends were trimmed by 5 bases and 7 bases, with 12 bases remaining between them. The CDR3 has 13 residues. Germline V lookup: CDR1 LNHDA, CDR2 SQIVND (reference sequence). CDR3 nucleotides: TGTGCCAGTAGTGCGGACACGAGCCAGCCCCAGCATTTT. It yields the protein CASSADTSQPQHF.

This clone turned up a few times. V is TRBV15 and J is TRBJ2-1; tentatively, D is TRBD2 (5 bases). V was clipped by 0 bases and J by 3 bases, with 9 bases between them. CDR3 length: 15 residues. The germline CDR1 and CDR2 sequences are LNHNV and YYDKDF (reference sequence). CDR3 residues: CATSRDRGVYNEQFF. DNA for the CDR3: TGTGCCACCAGCAGAGATCGGGGAGTCTACAATGAGCAGTTCTTC.

This chain uses TRBV29-1 with TRBJ1-1; D is undetermined. V was pared by 4 bases and J by 3 bases, with 9 bases between. This CDR3 spans 12 amino acids. Germline CDR1 and CDR2: SQVTM and ANQGSEA. The CDR3 protein is CSVVYEDTEAFF. CDR3 in DNA: TGCAGCGTTGTTTATGAGGACACTGAAGCTTTCTTT.

CDR3 nucleotide sequence: TGCGCCAGCAGCTTGGCCGGGGACTATGGCTACACCTTC. Its protein product is CASSLAGDYGYTF. V gene TRBV5-1 combines with J gene TRBJ1-2; no clear D gene. CDR1 SGHRS and CDR2 YFSETQ come from the germline V gene. With 0 bases removed from V and 3 bases from J, the gap between germline ends came to 6 bases. The CDR3 covers 13 residues.

This clone was observed once. The chain couples TRBV7-2 to TRBJ2-7; D possibly corresponds to TRBD1 (5 bases). V lost 5 bases and J 2 bases, leaving 10 bases between the germline ends. The CDR3 runs to 13 residues. Per germline, CDR1 SGHTA and CDR2 FQGNSA. The CDR3 DNA is TGTGCCAGCAGCCCAGGGCGTGCCTACGAGCAGTACTTC. Protein: CASSPGRAYEQYF.

The CDR3 reads CASSLAGGLTEAFF. DNA for the CDR3: TGCGCCAGCAGCTTGGCGGGGGGGTTAACTGAAGCTTTCTTT. The rearrangement uses TRBV5-1 and TRBJ1-1; perhaps TRBD1 as D (5 bases). Germline V lookup: CDR1 SGHRS, CDR2 YFSETQ. Trimming cost V 0 bases and J 5 bases, with 11 bases left between them. The CDR3 has 14 amino acids.